These 5 T cell receptor beta chains were sequenced from one sample in a study of human T cells and chemical hapten exposure. Time point indicated: pre-sensitization, week 0. Treatment: therapeutic diphenylcyclopropenone sensitization with weekly scalp DPC. TCRdb redid the calling of the RACE reads with MiXCR, one entry per CDR3 protein. Of some 70,000 distinct CDR3 sequences detected, roughly 9.8% appear once; the ten largest clones hold 5.2%. Source: whole blood, taken in connection with sensitization to the hapten diphenylcyclopropenone (DPC). The receptors derive from a woman aged 50 to 65 with alopecia areata. Some clones in this sample may be carry-over from other donors' samples.

Ten or more counts support this clonotype. The V call is TRBV7-9, the J call TRBJ1-1; D gene ambiguous. Germline values: CDR1 SEHNR, CDR2 FQNEAQ (reference sequence). V lost 0 bases to trimming and J lost 1 base, with 3 bases between them. CDR3 length equals 13 residues. CDR3 in DNA: TGTGCCAGCAGCTTAGCCACGAACACTGAAGCTTTCTTT. It encodes CASSLATNTEAFF.

In its sample, this clonotype was seen many times. Written as DNA, the CDR3 is TGTGCCAGCAGCTTAGAGAGGTCGGGACAGTCGCAGTATTTT. Encoded protein: CASSLERSGQSQYF. This chain connects TRBV11-2 to TRBJ2-3; 7 positions agree with TRBD1. V lost 0 bases and J lost 10; bases outside the gene matches: 7. The CDR3 is 14 amino acids. Germline V CDR1 and CDR2: SGHAT, FQNNGV.

In this sample, this clonotype turned up a few times. The chain employs TRBV14 and TRBJ1-1; the match to TRBD1 covers 7 bases. From germline, CDR1 is SGHDN and CDR2 FVKESK. Unmatched junction bases numbered 4, after V lost 0 bases and J lost 3 bases. The CDR3 spans 15 residues. The CDR3 DNA sequence: TGTGCCAGCAGCCAAGACAACAGGGGATACACTGAAGCTTTCTTT. Protein: CASSQDNRGYTEAFF.

In this sample, this clonotype turned up a few times. The rearrangement links TRBV10-3 to TRBJ1-3; 8 bases fit TRBD1. Losses at the gene ends were 6 bases for V and 5 bases for J; bases not matched to a gene: 9. Germline V gene data show CDR1 as ENHRY and CDR2 as SYGVKD. The CDR3 consists of 15 residues. CDR3: CAIRDPDRARNTIYF. The DNA for the CDR3 is TGTGCCATCAGAGACCCGGACAGGGCTAGAAACACCATATATTTT.

This clonotype was seen many times. The chain couples TRBV20-1 to TRBJ2-7, with 8 bases matching TRBD2. CDR1 is DFQATT and CDR2 is SNEGSKA in the germline V gene (reference sequence). The CDR3 extends over 15 amino acids. The V and J ends lost 1 base and 2 bases, in that order; junction bases with no gene match: 7. CDR3 loop: CSARGTGTRTYEQYF. CDR3 coding DNA: TGCAGTGCTAGAGGGACCGGGACTAGGACCTACGAGCAGTACTTC.